Listed below are T cell receptor beta chains from one sample, sequenced in a study of cytotoxic CD8 clonotypes in ibrutinib-treated CLL. Method: immunoSEQ multiplex PCR; TCRdb's copy keeps in-frame clones and lacks some. This sample has 200,000 to 250,000 clones, with just under 80% found just once. The material sequenced was PBMCs, taken after 12 months of ibrutinib treatment. These TCRs come from a human donor with chronic lymphocytic leukemia. The CDR3 runs from the conserved cysteine through the conserved F or W. Each record gives: clone size, J gene, D gene, V gene, CDR3 DNA, CDR3 protein. D genes are given only for firm matches. A clone size is listed for some rows: how often the clone was seen (once, few, many), or a class if it is expanded.

abundance: NA
j_gene: TRBJ2-7
d_gene: NA
v_gene: TRBV11-1
CDR3nt: TGTGCCAGCAGCTTAGGTCTAGGAACCTACGAGCAGTACTTC
CDR3aa: CASSLGLGTYEQYF

abundance: NA
j_gene: TRBJ1-4
d_gene: NA
v_gene: TRBV28
CDR3nt: TGTGCCAGCAGTAATCGGGCCGGGGGGGCGCAGGCAAAACTGTTTTTT
CDR3aa: CASSNRAGGAQAKLFF

abundance: NA
j_gene: TRBJ1-6
d_gene: TRBD1
v_gene: TRBV10-3
CDR3nt: TGTGCCATCAGTGGAGGGGGCAACTCCTATAATTCACCCCTCCACTTT
CDR3aa: CAISGGGNSYNSPLHF

abundance: NA
j_gene: TRBJ2-3
d_gene: TRBD2
v_gene: TRBV25-1
CDR3nt: TGTGCCAGCAGTGACAAGCGGGAGGGCCTAGATACGCAGTATTTT
CDR3aa: CASSDKREGLDTQYF

abundance: NA
j_gene: TRBJ1-5
d_gene: NA
v_gene: TRBV19
CDR3nt: TGTGCCAGTAGGAAGGGGGGGCATCAGCCCCAGCATTTT
CDR3aa: CASRKGGHQPQHF

abundance: NA
j_gene: TRBJ2-1
d_gene: NA
v_gene: TRBV5-1
CDR3nt: TGCGCCAGCAGCTTGTCGGGGTCGTCGACCTACAATGAGCAGTTCTTC
CDR3aa: CASSLSGSSTYNEQFF

abundance: NA
j_gene: TRBJ2-7
d_gene: NA
v_gene: TRBV7-8
CDR3nt: TGTGCCAGCAGCTTTAGTAGATGGGTCCACGAGCAGTACTTC
CDR3aa: CASSFSRWVHEQYF

abundance: NA
j_gene: TRBJ1-1
d_gene: NA
v_gene: TRBV6-5
CDR3nt: TGTGCCAGCGTGGAAAACACTGAAGCTTTCTTT
CDR3aa: CASVENTEAFF

abundance: once
j_gene: TRBJ2-3
d_gene: NA
v_gene: TRBV2
CDR3nt: TGTGCCAGCAGTGATTTGCTCCTCAGCGGGGATACGCAGTATTTT
CDR3aa: CASSDLLLSGDTQYF

abundance: NA
j_gene: TRBJ1-5
d_gene: NA
v_gene: TRBV2
CDR3nt: TGTGCCAGCAGTGAAGGGGGGGGAGTTAATCAGCCCCAGCATTTT
CDR3aa: CASSEGGGVNQPQHF

abundance: NA
j_gene: TRBJ1-1
d_gene: NA
v_gene: TRBV7-9
CDR3nt: TGTGCCAGCAGTCAGACAGGTGTTGAAGCTTTCTTT
CDR3aa: CASSQTGVEAFF

abundance: once
j_gene: TRBJ2-5
d_gene: NA
v_gene: TRBV1
CDR3nt: TGCACCAGCAGCCAAGGCGTTGGGACTAGCGGGGACGAGACCCAGTACTTC
CDR3aa: CTSSQGVGTSGDETQYF

abundance: NA
j_gene: TRBJ1-1
d_gene: NA
v_gene: TRBV19
CDR3nt: TGTGCCAGTAGTACGGGGGAGGGCACCCGGGGAGCTTTCTTT
CDR3aa: CASSTGEGTRGAFF

abundance: NA
j_gene: TRBJ2-5
d_gene: NA
v_gene: TRBV2
CDR3nt: TGTGCCAGCACTGGGACTCAAAAAGAGACCCAGTACTTC
CDR3aa: CASTGTQKETQYF

abundance: NA
j_gene: TRBJ2-7
d_gene: TRBD2
v_gene: TRBV11-2
CDR3nt: TGTGCCAGCACCCAGCTAGCGGGCGAACTTTACGGGCAGTACTTC
CDR3aa: CASTQLAGELYGQYF

abundance: few
j_gene: TRBJ1-5
d_gene: NA
v_gene: TRBV2
CDR3nt: TGTGCCAGCAGCGACCTCGTCAGGGGCAATCAGCCCCAGCATTTT
CDR3aa: CASSDLVRGNQPQHF

abundance: NA
j_gene: TRBJ2-1
d_gene: NA
v_gene: TRBV25-1
CDR3nt: TGTGCCAGCAGTTTTGGGGGGGGCTCTACCTACAATGAGCAGTTCTTC
CDR3aa: CASSFGGGSTYNEQFF

abundance: NA
j_gene: TRBJ2-4
d_gene: TRBD1
v_gene: TRBV5-1
CDR3nt: TGCGCCAGCTTCGGACAGGGACTAGCCAAAAACATTCAGTACTTC
CDR3aa: CASFGQGLAKNIQYF

abundance: NA
j_gene: TRBJ1-6
d_gene: NA
v_gene: TRBV6-1
CDR3nt: TGTGCCACCTCGGGTACCTATAATTCACCCCTCCACTTT
CDR3aa: CATSGTYNSPLHF

abundance: NA
j_gene: TRBJ1-4
d_gene: TRBD1
v_gene: TRBV27
CDR3nt: TGTGCCAGCAGTAGACAGGGGGCAACTAATGAAAAACTGTTTTTT
CDR3aa: CASSRQGATNEKLFF

abundance: NA
j_gene: TRBJ2-7
d_gene: NA
v_gene: TRBV5-8
CDR3nt: TGTGCCAGCAGCTCGAGAAGCTCCTACGAGCAGTACTTC
CDR3aa: CASSSRSSYEQYF

abundance: once
j_gene: TRBJ2-1
d_gene: TRBD2
v_gene: TRBV7-4
CDR3nt: TGTGCCAGCAGCCCGAGTCCGACTAGCGGGGCTTGGCATGAGCAGTTCTTC
CDR3aa: CASSPSPTSGAWHEQFF

abundance: NA
j_gene: TRBJ2-3
d_gene: NA
v_gene: TRBV2
CDR3nt: TGTGCCAGCAGTGAAGAAGGGAACGGAAGGGATACGCAGTATTTT
CDR3aa: CASSEEGNGRDTQYF

abundance: NA
j_gene: TRBJ2-5
d_gene: NA
v_gene: TRBV27
CDR3nt: TGTGCCAGCAGTTCTTGGCGGAGCGGAGAGACCCAGTACTTC
CDR3aa: CASSSWRSGETQYF

abundance: NA
j_gene: TRBJ2-7
d_gene: NA
v_gene: TRBV30
CDR3nt: TGTGCCTGGAGTCGTCGTTTTGACGAGCAGTACTTC
CDR3aa: CAWSRRFDEQYF

abundance: NA
j_gene: TRBJ2-3
d_gene: NA
v_gene: TRBV5-1
CDR3nt: TGCGCCAGCAGCTTGAATACGGGGGATACGCAGTATTTT
CDR3aa: CASSLNTGDTQYF

abundance: NA
j_gene: TRBJ2-7
d_gene: TRBD2
v_gene: TRBV7-8
CDR3nt: TGTGCCAGCAGCTTACCGGCGGGGGGGGAGTACGAGCAGTACTTC
CDR3aa: CASSLPAGGEYEQYF

abundance: NA
j_gene: TRBJ2-5
d_gene: NA
v_gene: TRBV7-2
CDR3nt: TGTGCCAGCAGCTTAGCTCAGATCGAGACCCAGTACTTC
CDR3aa: CASSLAQIETQYF

abundance: NA
j_gene: TRBJ2-7
d_gene: TRBD2
v_gene: TRBV6-1
CDR3nt: TGTGCCAGCAGTGGCAGGACTAGCGGGAGCTACGAGCAGTACTTC
CDR3aa: CASSGRTSGSYEQYF

abundance: NA
j_gene: TRBJ2-7
d_gene: NA
v_gene: TRBV29-1
CDR3nt: TGCAGCGTTGAGAGTTCAGGGATGGGGTACGAGCAGTACTTC
CDR3aa: CSVESSGMGYEQYF

abundance: few
j_gene: TRBJ1-1
d_gene: NA
v_gene: TRBV12-5
CDR3nt: TGTGCTAGTGGTTGGGACTATGGGGGCACTGAAGCTTTCTTT
CDR3aa: CASGWDYGGTEAFF

abundance: NA
j_gene: TRBJ2-2
d_gene: NA
v_gene: TRBV28
CDR3nt: TGTGCCAGGAAACCGGGACACCCGAACACCGGGGAGCTGTTTTTT
CDR3aa: CARKPGHPNTGELFF

abundance: NA
j_gene: TRBJ1-4
d_gene: TRBD1
v_gene: TRBV5-6
CDR3nt: TGTGCCAGCAGCTTGGGGCAGGGGGATGTATATGAAAAACTGTTTTTT
CDR3aa: CASSLGQGDVYEKLFF

abundance: NA
j_gene: TRBJ2-7
d_gene: TRBD2
v_gene: TRBV7-6
CDR3nt: TGTGCCAGCAGCTCCCAGCGGGAGGCCCCCCGCTACGAGCAGTACTTC
CDR3aa: CASSSQREAPRYEQYF

abundance: NA
j_gene: TRBJ2-7
d_gene: TRBD1
v_gene: TRBV4-1
CDR3nt: TGCGCCAGCAGCCCACCGGGACAGGGGTTCGGCGAGCAGTACTTC
CDR3aa: CASSPPGQGFGEQYF

abundance: NA
j_gene: TRBJ2-1
d_gene: TRBD1
v_gene: TRBV2
CDR3nt: TGTGCCAGCACGGTGGGACAGGGTGGAGGCAATGAGCAGTTCTTC
CDR3aa: CASTVGQGGGNEQFF

abundance: NA
j_gene: TRBJ2-1
d_gene: TRBD2
v_gene: TRBV7-9
CDR3nt: TGTGCCAGCAGCTGGATAAAGACTAGCGGGAGCGCCAATGAGCAGTTCTTC
CDR3aa: CASSWIKTSGSANEQFF